This TCR beta chain was captured in a study of T cells in localized non-small cell lung cancer. Germline CDR1 and CDR2: SGHTA and FQGNSA. The CDR3 consists of 15 residues. V lost 1 base and J lost 2; bases outside the gene matches: 4. Concerning this clone itself: Its antigen is unknown.

This table comes from immunoSEQ multiplex PCR, and its TCRdb copy is limited to in-frame clones, with some not included. Altogether around 130,000 clones are present, around 89% being singletons, with the ten largest covering approximately 1.5%. Study results and limitations: Highest T cell clonality was seen in uninvolved adjacent lung, surpassing that measured in tumor. The study sequenced only one region of the tumor. As a result, intratumor heterogeneity could not be excluded and remains possible.

Sequencing used peripheral blood, obtained before any cancer treatment. The chain combines TRBV7-2 with TRBJ2-7, with TRBD2 matching 8 bases. This sequence originates from a female donor at least 60 years old with stage I lung adenocarcinoma. CDR3 loop: CASSLDAGRAYEQYF. The CDR3 coding sequence is TGTGCCAGCAGCTTAGATGCCGGGAGGGCCTACGAGCAGTACTTC.